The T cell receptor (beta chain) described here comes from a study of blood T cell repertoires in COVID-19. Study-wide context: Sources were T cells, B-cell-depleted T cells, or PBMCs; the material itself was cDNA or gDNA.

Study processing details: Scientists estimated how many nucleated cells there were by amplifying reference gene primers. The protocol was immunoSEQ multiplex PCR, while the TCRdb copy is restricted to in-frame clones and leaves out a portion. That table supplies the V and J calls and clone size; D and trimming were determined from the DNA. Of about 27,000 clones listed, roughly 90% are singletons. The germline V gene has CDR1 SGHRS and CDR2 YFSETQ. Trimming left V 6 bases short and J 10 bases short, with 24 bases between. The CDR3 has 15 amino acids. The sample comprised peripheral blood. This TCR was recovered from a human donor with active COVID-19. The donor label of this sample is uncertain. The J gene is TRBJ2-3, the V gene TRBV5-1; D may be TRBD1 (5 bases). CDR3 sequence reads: CASTPWQGKVLAQYF. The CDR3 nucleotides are TGCGCCAGCACCCCCTGGCAGGGAAAAGTTTTAGCGCAGTATTTT.